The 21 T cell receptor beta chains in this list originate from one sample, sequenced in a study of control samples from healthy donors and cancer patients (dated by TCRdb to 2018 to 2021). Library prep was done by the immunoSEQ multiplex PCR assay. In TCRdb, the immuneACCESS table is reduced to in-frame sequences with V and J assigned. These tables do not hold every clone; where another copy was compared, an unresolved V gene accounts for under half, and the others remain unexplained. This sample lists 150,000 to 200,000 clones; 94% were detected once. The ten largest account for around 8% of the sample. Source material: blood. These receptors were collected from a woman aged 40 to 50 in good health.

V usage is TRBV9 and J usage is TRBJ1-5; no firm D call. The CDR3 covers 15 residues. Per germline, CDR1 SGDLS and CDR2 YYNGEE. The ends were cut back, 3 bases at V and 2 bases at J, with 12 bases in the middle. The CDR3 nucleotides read TGTGCCAGCAGCGCCGGCGGGATGGGCAATCAGCCCCAGCATTTT. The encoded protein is CASSAGGMGNQPQHF.

CDR3 loop: CASSGGGQRNQPQHF. CDR3 DNA: TGTGCCAGCAGTGGGGGAGGACAGCGGAATCAGCCCCAGCATTTT. J is TRBJ1-5 and V is TRBV2, with D perhaps matching TRBD1 (6 bases). The CDR3 contains 15 residues. Germline loops: CDR1 SNHLY, CDR2 FYNNEI. The V end was cut by 4 bases, the J end by 4 bases, with 14 bases between.

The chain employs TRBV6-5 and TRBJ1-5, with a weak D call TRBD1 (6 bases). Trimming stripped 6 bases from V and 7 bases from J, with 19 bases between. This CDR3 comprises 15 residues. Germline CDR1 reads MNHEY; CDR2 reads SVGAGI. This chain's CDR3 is CASSRQSGGDQPQHF. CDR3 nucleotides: TGTGCCAGCAGCCGTCAATCCGGGGGCGACCAGCCCCAGCATTTT.

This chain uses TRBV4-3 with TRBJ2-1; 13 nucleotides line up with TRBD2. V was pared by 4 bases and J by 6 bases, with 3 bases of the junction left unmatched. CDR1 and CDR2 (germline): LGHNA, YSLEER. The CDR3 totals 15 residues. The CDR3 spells CASSLGLAGRNEQFF. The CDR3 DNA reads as TGCGCCAGCAGCCTGGGACTAGCGGGGCGCAATGAGCAGTTCTTC.

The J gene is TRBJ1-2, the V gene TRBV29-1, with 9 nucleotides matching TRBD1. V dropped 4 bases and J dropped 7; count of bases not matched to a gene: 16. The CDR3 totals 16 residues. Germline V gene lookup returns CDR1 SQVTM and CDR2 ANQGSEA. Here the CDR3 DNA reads TGCAGCGTTGTCCGGACAGGGGCCCATGGATTGGGTGGCTACACCTTC. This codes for CSVVRTGAHGLGGYTF.

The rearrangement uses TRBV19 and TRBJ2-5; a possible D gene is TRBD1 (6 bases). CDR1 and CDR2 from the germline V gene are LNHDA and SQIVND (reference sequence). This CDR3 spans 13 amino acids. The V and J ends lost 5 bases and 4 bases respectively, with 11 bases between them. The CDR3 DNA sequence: TGTGCCAGTAGTCCCGCGGACAGAGAGACCCAGTACTTC. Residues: CASSPADRETQYF.

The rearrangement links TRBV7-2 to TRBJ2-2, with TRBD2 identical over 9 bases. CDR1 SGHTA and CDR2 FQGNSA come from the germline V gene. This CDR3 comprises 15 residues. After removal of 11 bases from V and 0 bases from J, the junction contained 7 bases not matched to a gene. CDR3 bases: TGTGCCGGGTTAGCGGGGGCCTCGAACACCGGGGAGCTGTTTTTT. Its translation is CAGLAGASNTGELFF.

DNA for the CDR3: TGTGCCAGCAGCTTGGGGGGGGACCAAGAGACCCAGTACTTC. Translating gives CASSLGGDQETQYF. V usage is TRBV11-3 and J usage is TRBJ2-5; TRBD2 aligns across 7 bases. CDR1 and CDR2 (germline): SGHNT, YENEEA. The CDR3 extends over 14 amino acids. The V and J ends lost 3 bases and 0 bases, in that order; junction bases with no gene match: 1.

CDR3 residues: CASSLGGTDSTGELFF. CDR3 bases: TGCGCCAGCAGCTTGGGAGGGACAGATTCCACCGGGGAGCTGTTTTTT. The chain uses TRBV5-1 and TRBJ2-2; 7 bases line up with TRBD1. With 0 bases clipped from V and 4 bases from J, the junction kept 6 bases outside the gene matches. The CDR3 sequence is 16 residues long. Germline V lookup: CDR1 SGHRS, CDR2 YFSETQ.

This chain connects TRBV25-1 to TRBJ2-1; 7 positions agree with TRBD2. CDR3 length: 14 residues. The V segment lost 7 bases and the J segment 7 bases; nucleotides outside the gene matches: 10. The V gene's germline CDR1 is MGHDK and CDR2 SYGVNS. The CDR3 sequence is CASILGGRSNEQFF. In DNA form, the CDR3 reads TGTGCCAGCATCTTGGGGGGGAGAAGTAATGAGCAGTTCTTC.

CDR3 bases: TGCGCCAGCAGCCCGGGACAACAAAACTATGGCTACACCTTC. Translated: CASSPGQQNYGYTF. The chain employs TRBV5-1 and TRBJ1-2; perhaps TRBD1 as D (6 bases). Germline loops: CDR1 SGHRS, CDR2 YFSETQ. The CDR3 spans 14 residues. V was pared by 4 bases and J by 2 bases, with 12 bases between. Supplemented by reference TRBV5-1 and TRBJ1-2, the full variable domain reads KAGVTQTPRYLIKTRGQQVTLSCSPISGHRSVSWYQQTPGQGLQFLFEYFSETQRNKGNFPGRFSGRQFSNSRSEMNVSTLELGDSALYLCASSPGQQNYGYTFGSGTRLTVV.

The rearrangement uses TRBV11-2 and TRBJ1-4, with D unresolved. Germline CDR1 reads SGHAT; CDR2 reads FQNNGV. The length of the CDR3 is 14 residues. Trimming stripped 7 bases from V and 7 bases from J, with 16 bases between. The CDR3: CASNQRKRTEKLFF. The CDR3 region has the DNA TGTGCCAGCAATCAGAGGAAACGCACTGAAAAACTGTTTTTT.

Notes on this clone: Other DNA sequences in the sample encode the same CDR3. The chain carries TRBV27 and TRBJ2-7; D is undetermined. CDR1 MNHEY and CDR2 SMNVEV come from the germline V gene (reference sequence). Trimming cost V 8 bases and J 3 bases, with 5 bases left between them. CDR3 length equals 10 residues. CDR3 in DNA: TGTGCCAGCGGCCTCTACGAGCAGTACTTC. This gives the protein CASGLYEQYF.

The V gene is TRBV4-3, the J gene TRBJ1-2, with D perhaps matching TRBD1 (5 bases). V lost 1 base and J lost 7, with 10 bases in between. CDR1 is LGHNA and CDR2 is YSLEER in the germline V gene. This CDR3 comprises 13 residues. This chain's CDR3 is CASSQGGRFGYTF. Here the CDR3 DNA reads TGCGCCAGCAGCCAAGGGGGCAGATTTGGCTACACCTTC.

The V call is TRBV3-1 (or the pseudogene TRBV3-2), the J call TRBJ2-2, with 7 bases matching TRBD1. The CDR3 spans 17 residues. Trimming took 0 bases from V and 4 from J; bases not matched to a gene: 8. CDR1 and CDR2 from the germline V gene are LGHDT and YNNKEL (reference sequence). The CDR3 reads CASSQDRRQGRTGELFF. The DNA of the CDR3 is TGTGCCAGCAGCCAAGATAGGAGACAGGGTCGCACCGGGGAGCTGTTTTTT.

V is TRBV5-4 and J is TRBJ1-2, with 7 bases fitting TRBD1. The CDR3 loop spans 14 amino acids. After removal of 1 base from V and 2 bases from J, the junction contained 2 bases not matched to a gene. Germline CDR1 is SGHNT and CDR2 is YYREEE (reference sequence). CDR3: CASSLNRGNYGYTF. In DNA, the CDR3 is TGTGCCAGCAGCTTGAACAGGGGCAACTATGGCTACACCTTC.

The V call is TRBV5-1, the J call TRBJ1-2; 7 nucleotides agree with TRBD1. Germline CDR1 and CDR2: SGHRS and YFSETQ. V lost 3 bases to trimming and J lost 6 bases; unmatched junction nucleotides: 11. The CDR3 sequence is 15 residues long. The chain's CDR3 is CASSSKGDRVDGYTF. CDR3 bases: TGCGCCAGCAGCTCAAAAGGAGACAGGGTAGATGGCTACACCTTC. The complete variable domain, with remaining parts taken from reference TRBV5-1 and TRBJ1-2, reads KAGVTQTPRYLIKTRGQQVTLSCSPISGHRSVSWYQQTPGQGLQFLFEYFSETQRNKGNFPGRFSGRQFSNSRSEMNVSTLELGDSALYLCASSSKGDRVDGYTFGSGTRLTVV.

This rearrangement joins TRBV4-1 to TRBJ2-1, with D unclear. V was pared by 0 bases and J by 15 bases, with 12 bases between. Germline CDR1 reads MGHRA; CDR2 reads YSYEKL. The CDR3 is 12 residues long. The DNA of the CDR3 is TGCGCCAGCAGCCAAGAATCGGTTTCCCCGTTCTTC. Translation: CASSQESVSPFF.

CDR3 DNA sequence: TGTGCCAGTAGTATTCAGGGCCGCAATGAAAAACTGTTTTTT. Translated, it gives CASSIQGRNEKLFF. V is TRBV19 and J is TRBJ1-4, with a possible D match to TRBD1 (5 bases). Deletions cut 3 bases from V and 5 bases from J, with 10 bases between. CDR1 and CDR2 from the germline V gene are LNHDA and SQIVND (reference sequence). The CDR3 sequence is 14 residues long.

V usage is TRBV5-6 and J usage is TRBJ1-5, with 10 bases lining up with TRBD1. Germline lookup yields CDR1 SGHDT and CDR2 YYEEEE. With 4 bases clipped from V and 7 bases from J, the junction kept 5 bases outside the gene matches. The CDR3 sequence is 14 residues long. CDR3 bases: TGTGCCAGCAGCAAAGGGACAGGGGACCAGCCCCAGCATTTT. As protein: CASSKGTGDQPQHF.

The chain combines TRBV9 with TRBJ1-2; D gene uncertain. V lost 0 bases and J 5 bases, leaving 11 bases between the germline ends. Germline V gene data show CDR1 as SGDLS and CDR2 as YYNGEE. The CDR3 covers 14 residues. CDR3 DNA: TGTGCCAGCAGCGTAGGGGCAGGAGATTATGGCTACACCTTC. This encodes CASSVGAGDYGYTF.